This T cell receptor (beta chain) was recorded in a study of T cells in Graves' hyperthyroidism and ophthalmopathy. Regarding the study as a whole: Ophthalmopathy stood apart from stable hyperthyroidism in a 13 V-J model.

From RNA transcripts, TCR beta CDR3 regions were amplified. HTBI primers were used for first-round RT-PCR of the TCR CDR3. From the multiplex PCR reads, TCRdb called clonotypes with MiXCR, one entry per CDR3 protein. The data contain approximately 430,000 distinct CDR3 sequences, more than 15% of them singletons. Aged 18 to 65, the patients had hyperthyroidism that was newly diagnosed and had lasted under 2 months. Fresh 10 ml peripheral blood yielded PBMCs. The V gene lost 8 bases and the J gene lost 2 bases, with 13 bases spanning the gap. Germline CDR1 SQVTM, CDR2 ANQGSEA. The CDR3 consists of 13 residues. This clonotype was detected many times. No antigen is known for it.

The chain uses TRBV29-1 and TRBJ2-1; D is perhaps TRBD1 (5 bases). The source material was blood. The TCR originated in a young woman with Graves' hyperthyroidism. This CDR3 reads CSTTRVAYNEQFF. The CDR3 region has the DNA TGCAGCACTACCAGGGTGGCCTACAATGAGCAGTTCTTC.